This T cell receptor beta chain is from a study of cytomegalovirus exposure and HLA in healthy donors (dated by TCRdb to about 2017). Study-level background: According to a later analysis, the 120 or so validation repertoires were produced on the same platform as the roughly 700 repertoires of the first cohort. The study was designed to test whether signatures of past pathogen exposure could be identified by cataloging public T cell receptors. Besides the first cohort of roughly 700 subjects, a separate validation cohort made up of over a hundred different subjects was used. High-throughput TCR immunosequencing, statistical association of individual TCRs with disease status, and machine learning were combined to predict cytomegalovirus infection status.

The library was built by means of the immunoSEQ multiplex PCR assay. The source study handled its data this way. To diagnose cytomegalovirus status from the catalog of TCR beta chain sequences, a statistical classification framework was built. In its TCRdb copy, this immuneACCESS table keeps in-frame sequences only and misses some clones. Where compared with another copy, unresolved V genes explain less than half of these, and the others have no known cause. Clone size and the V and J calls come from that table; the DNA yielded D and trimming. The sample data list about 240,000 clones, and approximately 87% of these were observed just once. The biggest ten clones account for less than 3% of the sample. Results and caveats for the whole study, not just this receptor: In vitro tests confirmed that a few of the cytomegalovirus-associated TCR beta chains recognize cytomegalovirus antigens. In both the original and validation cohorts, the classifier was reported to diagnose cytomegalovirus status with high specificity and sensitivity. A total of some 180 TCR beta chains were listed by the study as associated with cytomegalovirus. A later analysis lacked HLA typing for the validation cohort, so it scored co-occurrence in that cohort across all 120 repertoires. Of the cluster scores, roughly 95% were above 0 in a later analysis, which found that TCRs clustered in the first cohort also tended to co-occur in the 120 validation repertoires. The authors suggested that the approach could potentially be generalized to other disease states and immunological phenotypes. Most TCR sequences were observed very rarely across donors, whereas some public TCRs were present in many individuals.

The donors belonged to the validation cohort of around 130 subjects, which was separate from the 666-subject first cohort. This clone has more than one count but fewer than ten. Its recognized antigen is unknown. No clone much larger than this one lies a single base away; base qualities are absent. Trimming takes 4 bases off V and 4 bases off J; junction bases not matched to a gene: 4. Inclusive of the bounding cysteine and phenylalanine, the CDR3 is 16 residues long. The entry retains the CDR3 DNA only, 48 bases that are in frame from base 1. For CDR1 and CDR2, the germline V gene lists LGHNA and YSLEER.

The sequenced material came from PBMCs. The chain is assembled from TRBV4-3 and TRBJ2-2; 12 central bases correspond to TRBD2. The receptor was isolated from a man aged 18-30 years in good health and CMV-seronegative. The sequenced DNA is TGCGCCAGCAGCCCCCTAGCGGGGGGGGCCACCGGGGAGCTGTTTTTT. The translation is CASSPLAGGATGELFF.